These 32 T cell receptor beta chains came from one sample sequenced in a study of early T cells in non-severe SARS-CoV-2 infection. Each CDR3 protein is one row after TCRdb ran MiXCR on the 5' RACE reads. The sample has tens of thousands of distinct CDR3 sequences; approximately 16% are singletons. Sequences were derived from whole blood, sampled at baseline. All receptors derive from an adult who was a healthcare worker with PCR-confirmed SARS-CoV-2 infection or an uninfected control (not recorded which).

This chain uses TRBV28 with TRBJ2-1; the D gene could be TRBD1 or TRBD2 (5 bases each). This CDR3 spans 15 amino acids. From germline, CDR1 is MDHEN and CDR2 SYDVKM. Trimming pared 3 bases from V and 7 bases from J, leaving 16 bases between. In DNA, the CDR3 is TGTGCCAGCAGTTTGGGGGATGGTAGCAGGAATGAGCAGTTCTTC. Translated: CASSLGDGSRNEQFF. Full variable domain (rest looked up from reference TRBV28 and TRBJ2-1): DVKVTQSSRYLVKRTGEKVFLECVQDMDHENMFWYRQDPGLGLRLIYFSYDVKMKEKGDIPEGYSVSREKKERFSLILESASTNQTSMYLCASSLGDGSRNEQFFGPGTRLTVL.

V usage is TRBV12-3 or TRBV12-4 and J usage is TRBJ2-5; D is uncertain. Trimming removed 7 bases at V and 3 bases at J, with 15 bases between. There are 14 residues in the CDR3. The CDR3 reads CASTPGGKEETQYF. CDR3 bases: TGTGCCAGCACCCCGGGTGGGAAAGAAGAGACCCAGTACTTC.

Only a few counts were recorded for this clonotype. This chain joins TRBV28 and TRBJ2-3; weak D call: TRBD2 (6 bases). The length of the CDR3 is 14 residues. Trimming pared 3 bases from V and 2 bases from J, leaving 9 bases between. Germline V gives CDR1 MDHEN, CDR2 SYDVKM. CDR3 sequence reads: CASSFAGSTDTQYF. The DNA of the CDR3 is TGTGCCAGCAGTTTCGCGGGGTCCACAGATACGCAGTATTTT.

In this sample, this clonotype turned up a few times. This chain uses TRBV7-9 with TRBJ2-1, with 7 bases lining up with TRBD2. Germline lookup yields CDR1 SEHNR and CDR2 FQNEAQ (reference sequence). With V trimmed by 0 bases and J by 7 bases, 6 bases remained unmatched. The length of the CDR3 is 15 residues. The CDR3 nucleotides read TGTGCCAGCAGCTTAGCCAGCGGGACCGGGAATGAGCAGTTCTTC. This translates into CASSLASGTGNEQFF.

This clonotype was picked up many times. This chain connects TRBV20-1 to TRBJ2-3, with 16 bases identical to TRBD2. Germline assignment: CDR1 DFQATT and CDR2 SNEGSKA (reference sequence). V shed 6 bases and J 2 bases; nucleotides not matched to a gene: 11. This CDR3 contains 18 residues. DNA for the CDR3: TGCAGTGCGGACCTTGGGACTAGCGGGAGGGATCCCACAGATACGCAGTATTTT. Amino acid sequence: CSADLGTSGRDPTDTQYF.

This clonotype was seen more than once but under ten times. This CDR3 reads CSARGGWGETQYF. The CDR3 nucleotides are TGCAGTGCTAGAGGCGGATGGGGAGAGACCCAGTACTTC. V and J are TRBV20-1 and TRBJ2-5; no reliable D call. Germline CDR1 reads DFQATT; CDR2 reads SNEGSKA (reference sequence). This CDR3 is 13 amino acids long. Trimming pared 1 base from V and 4 bases from J, leaving 10 bases between.

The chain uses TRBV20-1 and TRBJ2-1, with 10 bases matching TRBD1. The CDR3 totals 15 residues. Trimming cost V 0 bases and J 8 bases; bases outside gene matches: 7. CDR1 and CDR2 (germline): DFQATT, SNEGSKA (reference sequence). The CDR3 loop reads CSAREPGQGGDEQFF. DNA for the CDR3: TGCAGTGCTAGAGAGCCCGGACAGGGGGGCGATGAGCAGTTCTTC.

The CDR3 loop is CAISETDTQYF. The CDR3 region has the DNA TGTGCCATCAGTGAGACAGATACGCAGTATTTT. The gene calls are TRBV10-3 and TRBJ2-3; no definite D call. The germline CDR1 and CDR2 sequences are ENHRY and SYGVKD. The CDR3 extends over 11 amino acids. V was cut by 2 bases and J by 3 bases, with 0 bases left in between.

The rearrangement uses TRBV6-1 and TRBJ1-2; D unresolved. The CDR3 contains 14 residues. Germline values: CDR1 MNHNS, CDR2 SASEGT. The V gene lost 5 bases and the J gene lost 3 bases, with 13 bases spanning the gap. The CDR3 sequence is CASSTTAAYYGYTF. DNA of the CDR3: TGTGCCAGCAGTACGACGGCCGCTTACTATGGCTACACCTTC.

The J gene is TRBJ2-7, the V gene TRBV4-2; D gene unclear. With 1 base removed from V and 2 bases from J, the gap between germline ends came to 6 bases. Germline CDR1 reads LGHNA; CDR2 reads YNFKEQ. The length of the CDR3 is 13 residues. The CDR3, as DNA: TGTGCCAGCAGCCAAGTCCCCCCCTACGAGCAGTACTTC. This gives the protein CASSQVPPYEQYF.

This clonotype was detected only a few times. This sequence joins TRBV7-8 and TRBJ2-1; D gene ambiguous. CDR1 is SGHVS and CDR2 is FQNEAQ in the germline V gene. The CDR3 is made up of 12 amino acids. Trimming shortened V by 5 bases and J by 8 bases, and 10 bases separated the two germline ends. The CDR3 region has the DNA TGTGCCAGCAGCCCGCGGATGCATGAGCAGTTCTTC. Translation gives CASSPRMHEQFF. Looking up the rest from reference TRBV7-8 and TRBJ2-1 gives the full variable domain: GAGVSQSPRYKVAKRGQDVALRCDPISGHVSLFWYQQALGQGPEFLTYFQNEAQLDKSGLPSDRFFAERPEGSVSTLKIQRTQQEDSAVYLCASSPRMHEQFFGPGTRLTVL.

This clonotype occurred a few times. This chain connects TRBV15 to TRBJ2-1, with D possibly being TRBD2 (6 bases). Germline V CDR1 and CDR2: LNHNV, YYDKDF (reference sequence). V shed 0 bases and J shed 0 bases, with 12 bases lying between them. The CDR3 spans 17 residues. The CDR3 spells CATSRDIAESSYNEQFF. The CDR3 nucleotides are TGTGCCACCAGCAGAGACATAGCGGAAAGCTCCTACAATGAGCAGTTCTTC. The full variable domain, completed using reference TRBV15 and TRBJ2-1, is DAMVIQNPRYQVTQFGKPVTLSCSQTLNHNVMYWYQQKSSQAPKLLFHYYDKDFNNEADTPDNFQSRRPNTSFCFLDIRSPGLGDTAMYLCATSRDIAESSYNEQFFGPGTRLTVL.

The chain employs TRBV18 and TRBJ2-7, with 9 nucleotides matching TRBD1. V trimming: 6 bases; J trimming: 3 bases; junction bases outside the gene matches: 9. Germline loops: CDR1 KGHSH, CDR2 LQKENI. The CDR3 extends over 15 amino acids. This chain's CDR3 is CASSETGGEYYEQYF. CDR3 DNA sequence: TGTGCCAGCTCGGAAACAGGGGGCGAATACTACGAGCAGTACTTC.

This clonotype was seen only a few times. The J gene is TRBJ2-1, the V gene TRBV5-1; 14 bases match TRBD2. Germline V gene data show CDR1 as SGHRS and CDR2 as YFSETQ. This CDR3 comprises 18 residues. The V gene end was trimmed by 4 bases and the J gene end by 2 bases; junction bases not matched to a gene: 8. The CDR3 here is CASSERTSGGTTYNEQFF. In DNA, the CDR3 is TGCGCCAGCAGCGAGAGGACTAGCGGGGGGACAACCTACAATGAGCAGTTCTTC.

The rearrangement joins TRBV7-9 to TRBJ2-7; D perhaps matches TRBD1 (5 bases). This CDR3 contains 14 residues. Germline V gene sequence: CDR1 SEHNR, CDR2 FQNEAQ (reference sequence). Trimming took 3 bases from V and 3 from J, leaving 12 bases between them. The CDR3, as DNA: TGTGCCAGCAGCTTGGGGCCCCCTCTCTACGAGCAGTACTTC. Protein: CASSLGPPLYEQYF.

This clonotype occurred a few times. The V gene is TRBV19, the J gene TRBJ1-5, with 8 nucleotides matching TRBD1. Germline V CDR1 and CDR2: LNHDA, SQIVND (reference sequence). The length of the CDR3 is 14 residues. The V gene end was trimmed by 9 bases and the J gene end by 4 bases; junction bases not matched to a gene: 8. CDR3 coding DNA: TGTGCCAGCCGGAGTACAGGGGGAAATCAGCCCCAGCATTTT. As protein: CASRSTGGNQPQHF.

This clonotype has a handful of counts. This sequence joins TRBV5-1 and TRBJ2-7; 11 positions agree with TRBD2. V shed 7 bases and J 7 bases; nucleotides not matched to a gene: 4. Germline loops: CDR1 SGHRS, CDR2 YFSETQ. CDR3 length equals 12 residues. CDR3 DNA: TGCGCCAGCGCGACTAGCGGGAAAGAGCAGTACTTC. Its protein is CASATSGKEQYF.

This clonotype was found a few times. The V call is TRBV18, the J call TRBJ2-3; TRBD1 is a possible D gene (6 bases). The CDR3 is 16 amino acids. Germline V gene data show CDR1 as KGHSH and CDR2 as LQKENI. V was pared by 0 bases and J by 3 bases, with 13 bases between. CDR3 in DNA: TGTGCCAGCTCACCACCGTCGGCGAGGGGGACAGATACGCAGTATTTT. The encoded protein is CASSPPSARGTDTQYF.

The CDR3 nucleotides read TGTGCCAGCAGTCGTCAGGGACGGACTAATTCACCCCTCCACTTT. Protein: CASSRQGRTNSPLHF. This chain connects TRBV6-5 to TRBJ1-6; TRBD1 might be the D (5 bases). V lost 5 bases and J 6 bases, leaving 14 bases between the germline ends. From germline, CDR1 is MNHEY and CDR2 SVGAGI. CDR3 length equals 15 residues.

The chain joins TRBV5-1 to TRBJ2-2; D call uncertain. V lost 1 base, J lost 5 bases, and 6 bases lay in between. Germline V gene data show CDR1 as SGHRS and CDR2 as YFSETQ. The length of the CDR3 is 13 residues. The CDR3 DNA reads TGCGCCAGCAGCTTGACCGCAACCGGGGAGCTGTTTTTT. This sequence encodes CASSLTATGELFF.

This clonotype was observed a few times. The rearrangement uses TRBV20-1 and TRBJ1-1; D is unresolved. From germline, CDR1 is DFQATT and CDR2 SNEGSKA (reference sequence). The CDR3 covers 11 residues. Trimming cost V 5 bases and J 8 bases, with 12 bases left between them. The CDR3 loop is CSAQSTAEAFF. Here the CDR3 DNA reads TGCAGTGCTCAAAGCACTGCAGAAGCTTTCTTT.

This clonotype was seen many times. This chain's CDR3 is CASSEGAVAPGTQYF. In nucleotides, the CDR3 is TGTGCCAGCAGTGAAGGCGCAGTAGCCCCTGGGACCCAGTACTTC. The rearrangement links TRBV2 to TRBJ2-5; D ambiguous. Germline CDR1 and CDR2: SNHLY and FYNNEI. The V end lost 1 base, the J end lost 7 bases, and 16 bases lay between the germline ends. The CDR3 loop spans 15 amino acids.

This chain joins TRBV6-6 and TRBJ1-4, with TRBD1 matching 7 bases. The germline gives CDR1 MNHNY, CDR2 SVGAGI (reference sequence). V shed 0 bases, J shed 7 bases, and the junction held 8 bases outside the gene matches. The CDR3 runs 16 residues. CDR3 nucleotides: TGTGCCAGCAGTTACTCCCGGACAGGTCCCTCTGAAAAACTGTTTTTT. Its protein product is CASSYSRTGPSEKLFF.

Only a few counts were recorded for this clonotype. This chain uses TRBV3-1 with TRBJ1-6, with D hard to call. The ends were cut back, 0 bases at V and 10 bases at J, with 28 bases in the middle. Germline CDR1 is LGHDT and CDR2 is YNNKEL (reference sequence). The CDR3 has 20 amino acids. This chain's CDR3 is CASSQDPSAGTDRVNSPLHF. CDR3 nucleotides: TGTGCCAGCAGCCAAGATCCTTCGGCAGGAACCGATAGGGTCAACTCACCCCTCCACTTT. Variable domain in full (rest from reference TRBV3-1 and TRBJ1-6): DTAVSQTPKYLVTQMGNDKSIKCEQNLGHDTMYWYKQDSKKFLKIMFSYNNKELIINETVPNRFSPKSPDKAHLNLHINSLELGDSAVYFCASSQDPSAGTDRVNSPLHFGNGTRLTVT.

In DNA form, the CDR3 reads TGTGCCAGCAGCAAGGGGCAGGGGGCTTGGGAGCAGTACTTC. The encoded protein is CASSKGQGAWEQYF. The rearrangement uses TRBV7-3 and TRBJ2-7, with 8 bases that match TRBD1. CDR1 is SGHTA, CDR2 FQGTGA, per germline. This CDR3 is built from 14 residues. The V segment lost 5 bases and the J segment 7 bases; nucleotides outside the gene matches: 10. The entire variable domain, with the rest obtained from reference TRBV7-3 and TRBJ2-7, is as follows: GAGVSQTPSNKVTEKGKYVELRCDPISGHTALYWYRQSLGQGPEFLIYFQGTGAADDSGLPNDRFFAVRPEGSVSTLKIQRTERGDSAVYLCASSKGQGAWEQYFGPGTRLTVT.

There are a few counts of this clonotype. The CDR3 DNA sequence: TGTGCCACCCAGCAGGTTAATACCGGGGAGCTGTTTTTT. It encodes CATQQVNTGELFF. The rearrangement joins TRBV24-1 to TRBJ2-2, with no clear D. Germline-derived CDR1 and CDR2 are KGHDR and SFDVKD. This CDR3 is 13 amino acids long. Trimming left V 9 bases short and J 5 bases short, with 12 bases between.

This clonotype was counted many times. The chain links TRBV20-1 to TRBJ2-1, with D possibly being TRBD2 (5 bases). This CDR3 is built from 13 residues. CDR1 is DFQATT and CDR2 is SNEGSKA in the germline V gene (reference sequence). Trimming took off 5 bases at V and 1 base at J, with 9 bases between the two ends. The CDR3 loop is CSASGSSYNEQFF. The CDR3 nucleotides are TGCAGTGCTTCGGGGAGTTCCTACAATGAGCAGTTCTTC.

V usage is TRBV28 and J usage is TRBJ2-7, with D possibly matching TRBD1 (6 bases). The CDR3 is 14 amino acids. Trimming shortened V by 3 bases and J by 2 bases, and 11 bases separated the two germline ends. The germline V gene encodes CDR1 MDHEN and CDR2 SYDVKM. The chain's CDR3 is CASSLTGLTYEQYF. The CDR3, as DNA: TGTGCCAGCAGTTTGACAGGTTTAACCTACGAGCAGTACTTC.

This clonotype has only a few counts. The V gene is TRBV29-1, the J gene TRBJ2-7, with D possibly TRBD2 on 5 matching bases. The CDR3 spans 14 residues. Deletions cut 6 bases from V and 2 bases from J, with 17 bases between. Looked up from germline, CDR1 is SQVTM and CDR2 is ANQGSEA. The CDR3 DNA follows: TGCAGCGTAATCCCCGGGGTACGGGCCTACGAGCAGTACTTC. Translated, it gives CSVIPGVRAYEQYF.

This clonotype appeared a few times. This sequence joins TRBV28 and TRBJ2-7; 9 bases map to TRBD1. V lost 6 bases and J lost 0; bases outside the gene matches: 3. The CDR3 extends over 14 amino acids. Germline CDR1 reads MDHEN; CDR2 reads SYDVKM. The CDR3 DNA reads TGTGCCAGCAGGAGGACAGGGGCCTCCTACGAGCAGTACTTC. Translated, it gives CASRRTGASYEQYF.

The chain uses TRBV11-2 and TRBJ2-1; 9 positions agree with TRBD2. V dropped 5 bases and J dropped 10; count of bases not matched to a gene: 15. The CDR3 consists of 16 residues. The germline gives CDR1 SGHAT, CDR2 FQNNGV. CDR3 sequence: CASSPDGLAGFGEQFF. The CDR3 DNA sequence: TGTGCCAGCAGCCCGGACGGGCTAGCGGGATTCGGGGAGCAGTTCTTC.

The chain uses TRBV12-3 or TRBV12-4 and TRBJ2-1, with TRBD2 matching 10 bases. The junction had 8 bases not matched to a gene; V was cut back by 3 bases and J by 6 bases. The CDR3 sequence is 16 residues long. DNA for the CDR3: TGTGCCAGCAGTTTTATGGTCCTAGCGGGAGTCAATGAGCAGTTCTTC. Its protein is CASSFMVLAGVNEQFF.